The subject of this entry is one TCR beta chain. No antigen is known for it. Each CD8+ T cell subset was flow-sorted in triplicate, and some 300,000 cells per subset were placed directly into RLT lysis buffer. To exclude memory contaminants, naive CD8+ T cells were stringently defined as CD45RO-CCR7+CD27+CD95-. Peripheral blood mononuclear cells were isolated from buffy coats by standard density gradient centrifugation. Naive CXCR3-negative and CXCR3-positive CD8+ T cells were flow-sorted on a FACSAria III. An RNeasy Mini Kit was used to extract total RNA from the sorted cells. Sequenced on a NextSeq 550. The Human TCR Profiling Kit (MiLaboratory) was used to make UMI-labeled 5' RACE TRB cDNA libraries. The full amount of extracted RNA was used for cDNA synthesis, and the full amount of resulting cDNA was used for PCR amplification. Libraries were prepared in parallel using an identical number of PCR cycles. Processing in the source paper ran as follows. With a requirement of at least two reads per UMI, MIGEC and MiXCR extracted about 52,000 +/- 9,100 unique UMI-labeled TRB cDNA molecules per library. An average of roughly 40,000 +/- 10,000 functional in-frame TRB CDR3 nucleotide clonotypes without stop codons was found per library. Diversity metrics, including normalized Shannon-Wiener and Chao1, were computed in VDJtools after downsampling to 5000 UMI-labeled TRB molecules per sample. Clonotype-size-weighted physicochemical properties of the central five CDR3 residues (interaction energy, strength, volume and Kidera factor 4) were computed in VDJtools. With the reads reprocessed by TCRdb, a single entry stands for each CDR3 protein sequence and no DNA is reported. The V and J calls were determined by TCRdb, not by the authors. The sample table includes around 140,000 distinct CDR3 sequences. The top ten hold around 0.5% of the sample.

These data are taken from a study of CXCR3-negative and CXCR3-positive naive CD8 T cells (dated by TCRdb to between 2019 and 2020). Context from the whole study: Roughly 150 million TRB reads were obtained in total, roughly 1.5 +/- 0.3 million reads per library. Data from under 12 donors, pooled across two independent experiments, went into the diversity and physicochemical repertoire analyses. Naive subsets from about 5 donors and memory cells from 3 donors were included in the TRBV-TRBJ cluster analysis. The paper as a whole reports these results and caveats: TRB CDR3s from CXCR3-positive naive cells showed higher hydrophobicity (lower Kidera factor 4), lower energy, and higher strength and volume indices than CXCR3-negative naive cells. Surface CD5, linked to self-reactivity in mice, was comparable between naive subsets; TCR interaction strength was therefore also inferred from TRB CDR3 physicochemical properties. Freshly isolated PBMCs were used for most assays because CXCR3 expression went down partially after cryopreservation. Both naive subsets had comparably high repertoire diversity, while memory CD8+ T cells had much lower repertoire diversity. Within the same donor, TRBV-TRBJ usage looked similar between naive CXCR3-negative and CXCR3-positive cells, but memory cells had distinct patterns.

What was sequenced was naive CXCR3- CD8+ T cells from blood. Interpreted using the paper, the cell subset or site label stands for: CD45RO-CCR7+CD27+CD95- naive CD8+ T cells lacking CXCR3 (TNR3-). The receptor was isolated from a human donor in good health. Some clones in this sample may be carry-over from other donors' samples.

CDR3 loop: CASSPTGGGTDTQYF. This chain is built from TRBV2 and TRBJ2-3; TCRdb picks TRBD2, but there is no DNA to check that call. The CDR3 measures 15 amino acids from cysteine to phenylalanine. This entry has no DNA. CDR1 and CDR2, per the germline V gene, are SNHLY and FYNNEI.